This T cell receptor (beta chain) was captured in a study of shared clonotypes between healthy human individuals. Measured with immunoSEQ multiplex PCR; TCRdb has only the in-frame clones, and not every one. The sample lists about 1 million clones; 65% to 80% were seen once. After removal of 0 bases from V and 4 bases from J, the junction contained 8 bases not matched to a gene. This CDR3 contains 17 residues. Germline CDR1 SGHRS, CDR2 YFSETQ. The source material was memory CD4+ T cells sorted from blood. Regarding subset: CD45RA-negative fraction. The chain employs TRBV5-1 and TRBJ2-3; 10 nucleotides agree with TRBD2. The clonotype was recovered from a man aged 18 to 35 in good health. In DNA, the CDR3 is TGCGCCAGCAGCTTGGGTCCGCTAGCGGGAGACTCAGATACGCAGTATTTT. Protein product: CASSLGPLAGDSDTQYF.